The rows below give T cell receptor beta chains drawn from one sample of a study of regulatory T cells in long-lasting Graves disease. TCRdb fed the multiplex PCR reads into MiXCR, producing one record per CDR3 protein. The sample has a few hundred thousand distinct CDR3 sequences; under 20% are singletons. The same sample was also used in a study of T cells in Graves' hyperthyroidism and ophthalmopathy.

Material: peripheral blood mononuclear cells (PBMCs), obtained at new diagnosis, from a patient treated with antithyroid drugs. The receptors stem from a woman aged 25 to 39 with Graves disease. CDR3s include the opening cysteine and the closing phenylalanine or tryptophan. Fields, in order: CDR3 protein, CDR3 DNA, clone size, V gene, J gene, D gene, CDR3 length. A D gene is named only where the DNA matches it firmly. Size tells how often a clone was seen (once, few, many) or the class of an expanded clone, and some rows leave it out.

CDR3 protein: CAISVESGNSPLHF
CDR3 DNA: TGTGCCATCAGTGTAGAGTCGGGGAATTCACCCCTCCACTTT
clone size: many
V gene: TRBV10-3
J gene: TRBJ1-6
D gene: NA
CDR3 length: 14

CDR3 protein: CASSVSGGYEQYF
CDR3 DNA: TGTGCCAGCAGTGTTTCGGGGGGCTACGAGCAGTACTTC
clone size: many
V gene: TRBV2
J gene: TRBJ2-7
D gene: TRBD2
CDR3 length: 13

CDR3 protein: CASGAGTGSNYGYTF
CDR3 DNA: TGTGCTAGTGGGGCAGGGACAGGGTCTAACTATGGCTACACCTTC
clone size: many
V gene: TRBV12-5
J gene: TRBJ1-2
D gene: TRBD1
CDR3 length: 15

CDR3 protein: CASSVDGTVGQPQHF
CDR3 DNA: TGTGCCAGCAGCGTAGACGGGACAGTGGGTCAGCCCCAGCATTTT
clone size: many
V gene: TRBV9
J gene: TRBJ1-5
D gene: TRBD1
CDR3 length: 15

CDR3 protein: CSAGLAGGVHF
CDR3 DNA: TGCAGCGCCGGACTAGCGGGGGGCGTTCACTTC
clone size: few
V gene: TRBV29-1
J gene: TRBJ2-7
D gene: TRBD2
CDR3 length: 11

CDR3 protein: CASSSAWGQVETQYF
CDR3 DNA: TGTGCCAGCAGCTCCGCCTGGGGGCAAGTTGAGACCCAGTACTTC
clone size: few
V gene: TRBV5-8
J gene: TRBJ2-5
D gene: NA
CDR3 length: 15

CDR3 protein: CASTGDVTYGQYF
CDR3 DNA: TGTGCCAGCACCGGGGACGTAACCTACGGGCAGTACTTC
clone size: NA
V gene: TRBV25-1
J gene: TRBJ2-7
D gene: NA
CDR3 length: 13

CDR3 protein: CASSLGIGQPQHF
CDR3 DNA: TGTGCCAGCAGTTTAGGGATAGGGCAGCCCCAGCATTTT
clone size: many
V gene: TRBV12-3/TRBV12-4
J gene: TRBJ1-5
D gene: NA
CDR3 length: 13

CDR3 protein: CSARDADRGSNQPQHF
CDR3 DNA: TGCAGTGCTAGAGATGCGGACAGGGGTAGCAATCAGCCCCAGCATTTT
clone size: many
V gene: TRBV20-1
J gene: TRBJ1-5
D gene: TRBD1
CDR3 length: 16

CDR3 protein: CSATPRGAVGNQPQHF
CDR3 DNA: TGCAGTGCGACACCCCGGGGGGCAGTGGGCAATCAGCCCCAGCATTTT
clone size: many
V gene: TRBV20-1
J gene: TRBJ1-5
D gene: NA
CDR3 length: 16

CDR3 protein: CASSIGTGGWNTEAFF
CDR3 DNA: TGTGCCAGTAGTATAGGAACAGGGGGTTGGAACACTGAAGCTTTCTTT
clone size: many
V gene: TRBV19
J gene: TRBJ1-1
D gene: TRBD1
CDR3 length: 16

CDR3 protein: CASSALGTTSGNTIYF
CDR3 DNA: TGTGCCAGCAGCGCCCTCGGGACAACCTCTGGAAACACCATATATTTT
clone size: NA
V gene: TRBV9
J gene: TRBJ1-3
D gene: NA
CDR3 length: 16

CDR3 protein: CASSLTAEGYTF
CDR3 DNA: TGTGCCAGCAGCTTAACAGCGGAGGGCTACACCTTC
clone size: few
V gene: TRBV7-9
J gene: TRBJ1-2
D gene: NA
CDR3 length: 12

CDR3 protein: CASRGQGATEAFF
CDR3 DNA: TGTGCCAGCAGGGGACAGGGGGCCACTGAAGCTTTCTTT
clone size: many
V gene: TRBV6-1
J gene: TRBJ1-1
D gene: TRBD1
CDR3 length: 13

CDR3 protein: CASTFTGAPGELFF
CDR3 DNA: TGTGCCAGCACCTTTACAGGCGCCCCCGGGGAGCTGTTTTTT
clone size: many
V gene: TRBV7-9
J gene: TRBJ2-2
D gene: NA
CDR3 length: 14